The source of this T cell receptor (beta chain) is a study of cytomegalovirus exposure and HLA in healthy donors. The PCR was carried out with 60 Vbeta primers and 13 Jbeta primers. Profiling relied on immunoSEQ multiplex PCR, and the TCRdb table lists in-frame clones only, not all of them. The table shows some 150,000 clones, with about four fifths occurring only once. The CDR3 loop spans 15 amino acids. In germline, CDR1 is MRHNA, CDR2 SNTAGT. Trimming cost V 5 bases and J 7 bases; bases outside gene matches: 8. The sequenced sample was PBMCs. The rearrangement links TRBV6-4 to TRBJ2-1; 10 bases are shared with TRBD2. The sequence was obtained from a woman in her fifties or sixties in good health and CMV-seronegative. CDR3 bases: TGTGCCAGCAGTCTCGGACTAGCGGAGGGGAATGAGCAGTTCTTC. Translating gives CASSLGLAEGNEQFF.